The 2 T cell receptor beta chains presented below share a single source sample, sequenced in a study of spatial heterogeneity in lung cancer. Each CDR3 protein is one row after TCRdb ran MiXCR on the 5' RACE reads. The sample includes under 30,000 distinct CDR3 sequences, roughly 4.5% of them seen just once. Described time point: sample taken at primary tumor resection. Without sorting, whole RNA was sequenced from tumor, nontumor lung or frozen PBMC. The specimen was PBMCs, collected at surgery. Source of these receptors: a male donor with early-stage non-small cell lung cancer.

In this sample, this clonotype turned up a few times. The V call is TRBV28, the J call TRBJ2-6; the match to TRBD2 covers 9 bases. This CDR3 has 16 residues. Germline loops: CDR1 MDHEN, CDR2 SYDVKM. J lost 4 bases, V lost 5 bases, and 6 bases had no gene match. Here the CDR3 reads CASSPGLARGANVLTF. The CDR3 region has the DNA TGTGCCAGCAGTCCGGGACTAGCACGCGGGGCCAACGTCCTGACTTTC.

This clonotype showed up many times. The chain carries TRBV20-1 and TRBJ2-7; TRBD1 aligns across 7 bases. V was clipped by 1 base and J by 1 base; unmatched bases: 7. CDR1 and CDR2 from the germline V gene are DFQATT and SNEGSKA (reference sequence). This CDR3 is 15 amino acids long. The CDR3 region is CSARVDRQGSYEQYF. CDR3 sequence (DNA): TGCAGTGCTAGAGTGGACAGACAGGGTTCCTACGAGCAGTACTTC.